This is a list of T cell receptor beta chains from one sample in a study of CD8 T cells in Susac syndrome. TCRdb re-analysed the immunoSEQ multiplex PCR reads in MiXCR, keeping a single row per CDR3 protein. The sample has some 120,000 distinct CDR3 sequences; 85% to 95% are singletons. The sequenced material came from CD8+ T cells from PBMCs. The origin of the receptors is a human donor in good health. CDR3s include the opening cysteine and the closing phenylalanine or tryptophan. D genes are given only for firm matches. Some rows have no size entry. The others give once, few or many, or a class for an expanded clone.

d_call j_call clone_size v_call cdr3_nt cdr3_aa
NA TRBJ2-2 NA TRBV6-5 TGTGCCAGCAGTTCGCCTAGGGCGTCCACGAACACCGGGGAGCTGTTTTTT CASSSPRASTNTGELFF
TRBD1 TRBJ1-2 NA TRBV20-1 TGCAGTGCTAGAGATTTCGGGACAGGGCCCTCTAACTATGGCTACACCTTC CSARDFGTGPSNYGYTF
NA TRBJ1-1 NA TRBV7-3 TGTGCCAGCAGCTACGCTTGGAGGACTGAAGCTTTCTTT CASSYAWRTEAFF
NA TRBJ1-1 NA TRBV30 TGTGCCTGGGCAACGGGAGGGAGGGACACTGAAGCTTTCTTT CAWATGGRDTEAFF
TRBD2 TRBJ2-1 NA TRBV4-3 TGCGCCAGCAGCCAAGATCGCGGGAGAACCTACAATGAGCAGTTCTTC CASSQDRGRTYNEQFF
NA TRBJ2-3 NA TRBV5-6 TGTGCCAGCAGCCATTCTAGCACAGATACGCAGTATTTT CASSHSSTDTQYF
TRBD2 TRBJ2-3 NA TRBV29-1 TGCAGCGCTAAGCGGGAGGCAGATACGCAGTATTTT CSAKREADTQYF
NA TRBJ2-2 NA TRBV12-5 TGTGCTAGCCGGGGGCTCAGCACCGGGGAGCTGTTTTTT CASRGLSTGELFF
NA TRBJ2-1 NA TRBV5-4 TGTGCCAGCAGCTTGCCAGGGGGGCCCTACAATGAGCAGTTCTTC CASSLPGGPYNEQFF
NA TRBJ2-7 NA TRBV12-3/TRBV12-4 TGTGCCAGCAGTCCCCAGTCTGGCTACGAGCAGTACTTC CASSPQSGYEQYF
NA TRBJ1-2 NA TRBV19 TGTGCCAGTAGTATCATCGGGGGCAGTGGCTACACCTTC CASSIIGGSGYTF
NA TRBJ1-5 NA TRBV19 TGTGCCAGTAGACAGGACGGTCAAGGGCCCCAGCATTTT CASRQDGQGPQHF
NA TRBJ1-1 NA TRBV25-1 TGTGCCGTCCAAACAGTGAACACTGGAGCTTTCTTT CAVQTVNTGAFF
TRBD1 TRBJ1-5 NA TRBV6-2/TRBV6-3 TGTGCCAGCAGTTACCGGACAGGGGGTACATCCATACAGCCCCAGCATTTT CASSYRTGGTSIQPQHF
TRBD1 TRBJ2-1 NA TRBV5-1 TGCGCCAGCAGCTTGGGACAGGGGGCAGATGAGCAGTTCTTC CASSLGQGADEQFF
NA TRBJ2-5 NA TRBV6-1 TGTGCTACCCGGCCTGAATTTGACAAAGAGACCCAGTACTTC CATRPEFDKETQYF
TRBD1 TRBJ1-1 NA TRBV7-7 TGTGCTAGCAGCGCTCGACAGGGGGGTGAAGCTTTCTTT CASSARQGGEAFF
TRBD2 TRBJ2-1 NA TRBV5-1 TGCGCCAGCAGCTTAGGAGAACTAGCGGGAGGGCTCGATGAGCAGTTCTTC CASSLGELAGGLDEQFF
NA TRBJ2-3 NA TRBV5-1 TGCGCCAGCAGCACCAGGGGGGGCACAGATACGCAGTATTTT CASSTRGGTDTQYF
NA TRBJ1-3 NA TRBV7-9 TGTGCCAGCAGCTCACCGGGGGCGAAAGGAAACACCATATATTTT CASSSPGAKGNTIYF
NA TRBJ1-4 NA TRBV12-3/TRBV12-4 TGTGCCAGCAGTTTACGTCAGTACCCGAATGAAAAACTGTTTTTT CASSLRQYPNEKLFF
TRBD1 TRBJ1-4 NA TRBV6-2/TRBV6-3 TGTGCCAGCCTGAGAGGACAGGGAAGATATAATGAAAAACTGTTTTTT CASLRGQGRYNEKLFF
TRBD2 TRBJ2-1 NA TRBV13 TGTGCCAGCAGCCCGGGGACTAGCGGGCCCTACAATGAGCAGTTCTTC CASSPGTSGPYNEQFF
TRBD1 TRBJ2-7 NA TRBV7-2 TGTGCCAGCAGCTCTCAGGACAGGGTCGACGAGCAGTACTTC CASSSQDRVDEQYF
NA TRBJ2-3 NA TRBV18 TGTGCCAGCTCACCGCCCGGGGACGGAATCACAGATACGCAGTATTTT CASSPPGDGITDTQYF
NA TRBJ1-1 NA TRBV5-4 TGTGCCAGCACCAGGGGACGGGACGGTTTCTCTGAAGCTTTCTTT CASTRGRDGFSEAFF
TRBD1 TRBJ2-5 NA TRBV2 TGTGCCAGCAGTCGGGACAGGAATGGGAAGACCCAGTACTTC CASSRDRNGKTQYF
NA TRBJ1-2 NA TRBV7-9 TGTGCCATTTTCTCGGGAGAACTTAACTATGGCTACACCTTC CAIFSGELNYGYTF
TRBD1 TRBJ1-2 NA TRBV28 TGTGCCAGCAGTTTAGAGGCGGTGACAGGGGGTGGCTACACCTTC CASSLEAVTGGGYTF
NA TRBJ2-3 NA TRBV4-3 TGCGCCAGCAGCCAAGACGGGACAAGAACCACAGATACGCAGTATTTT CASSQDGTRTTDTQYF
NA TRBJ2-1 NA TRBV19 TGTGCCAGTAGTATATCACTAGCTACCTACAATGAGCAGTTCTTC CASSISLATYNEQFF
NA TRBJ1-1 NA TRBV30 TGTGCCTGGAAGAGGTCGGGGTCCTCCAACACTGAAGCTTTCTTT CAWKRSGSSNTEAFF
NA TRBJ1-4 NA TRBV6-5 TGTGCCAGCAGTTACTCCTCAGTATTCTTAGGGGAGCGTGCAAATGAAAAACTGTTTTTT CASSYSSVFLGERANEKLFF
NA TRBJ2-7 NA TRBV15 TGTGCCACCAGCAGTGCCGGGAGCTCCTACGAGCAGTACTTC CATSSAGSSYEQYF
NA TRBJ1-2 NA TRBV5-4 TGTGCCAGCAGCCCGTCGTTCGAGGGAGGCTACACCTTC CASSPSFEGGYTF
TRBD1 TRBJ1-1 NA TRBV5-6 TGTGCCAGCAGCTTCCGGCAGGGACAGGGGGGGCTGAACACTGAAGCTTTCTTT CASSFRQGQGGLNTEAFF
NA TRBJ2-3 NA TRBV5-1 TGCGCCAGCAGCTCCTCCCTCAGTAAAGATACGCAGTATTTT CASSSSLSKDTQYF
NA TRBJ1-1 NA TRBV5-1 TGCGCCAGCAGCTTAAAAGGGGAAGGGACTGAAGCTTTCTTT CASSLKGEGTEAFF
TRBD2 TRBJ2-1 NA TRBV2 TGTGCCATCCCGAGGGCCAGCGGGGCATACAATGAGCAGTTCTTC CAIPRASGAYNEQFF
NA TRBJ2-3 NA TRBV7-9 TGTGCCAGCAGCCAGTCCTTTTCGGGGCTCACAGATACGCAGTATTTT CASSQSFSGLTDTQYF
TRBD1 TRBJ2-3 NA TRBV2 TGTGCCAGCAGCGCAAGGACAGGTCGGTCGGGTACGCAGTATTTT CASSARTGRSGTQYF
NA TRBJ2-5 once TRBV7-2 TGTGCCAGCAGCTTAGCGCTGGAGACCCAGTACTTC CASSLALETQYF
NA TRBJ1-5 NA TRBV3-1 TGTGCCAGCAGCCAAGCCACGACACCTCAGCCCCAGCATTTT CASSQATTPQPQHF
TRBD1 TRBJ1-6 NA TRBV9 TGTGCCAGCAGCGCCCGGCAGGGGGGGAATTCACCCCTCCACTTT CASSARQGGNSPLHF
TRBD2 TRBJ2-3 NA TRBV6-4 TGTGCCAGCAGTGATTCTAGCGGGGGGCCAGATACGCAGTATTTT CASSDSSGGPDTQYF
TRBD1 TRBJ1-5 NA TRBV6-2/TRBV6-3 TGTGCCAGCAGTTGGACAGGGGCCGTCGTAAGCAATCAGCCCCAGCATTTT CASSWTGAVVSNQPQHF
NA TRBJ1-1 NA TRBV27 TGTGCCAGCAGTTCGGGACGGTCTTTAGGCACTGAAGCTTTCTTT CASSSGRSLGTEAFF
TRBD1 TRBJ1-2 NA TRBV6-6 TGTGCCAGCAGGGGTGCAGAGGGGGCGTATGGCTACACCTTC CASRGAEGAYGYTF
NA TRBJ2-1 NA TRBV6-5 TGTGCCAGCAGCCCCCAGAGGTCCTACAATGAGCAGTTCTTC CASSPQRSYNEQFF
TRBD1 TRBJ2-2 NA TRBV5-1 TGCGCCAGCAGCGTGACAGGGGCAGCCGGGGAGCTGTTTTTT CASSVTGAAGELFF
TRBD2 TRBJ2-7 NA TRBV5-4 TGTGCCAGCAGCTCCGAAGCGGGAGGCAACGAGCAGTACTTC CASSSEAGGNEQYF
TRBD1 TRBJ2-7 once TRBV7-9 TGTGCCAGCAGCCTAGGACAGGGCACTGAGCAGTACTTC CASSLGQGTEQYF
NA TRBJ2-1 NA TRBV3-1 TGTGCCAGCAGCCTCGCCCTCGTCGGGACCGGACACAATGAGCAGTTCTTC CASSLALVGTGHNEQFF
NA TRBJ2-7 NA TRBV3-1 TGTGCCAGCAGTAAGGCAGACCGCTACGAGCAGTACTTC CASSKADRYEQYF